This T cell receptor (beta chain) was profiled in a study of cytomegalovirus exposure and HLA in healthy donors. The CDR3 covers 14 residues. Trimming pared 0 bases from V and 4 bases from J, leaving 11 bases between. Per germline, CDR1 SGHNT and CDR2 YYREEE (reference sequence). This clone is a singleton in its sample. The antigen is unknown. The PCR ran on 60 Vbeta and 13 Jbeta primers. Sequenced by immunoSEQ multiplex PCR; TCRdb stores in-frame clones only, minus some. The top ten clones hold roughly 2.2% of a sample with 95,000 to 150,000 clones, around 81% of them seen once. Study-wide results and limits: 16,951 TCR beta sequences were associated with HLA alleles at 0.05 false discovery rate in a later analysis. A later analysis found TCR association rates differed by HLA locus, highest for DRB1 and lowest for HLA-C.

This receptor was identified in a woman in her thirties or forties in good health and CMV-seronegative. The sequenced sample was PBMCs. This chain uses TRBV5-4 with TRBJ2-7, with D unresolved. CDR3 bases: TGTGCCAGCAGCTTGGGTCCAGGTTCGTACGAGCAGTACTTC. This gives the protein CASSLGPGSYEQYF.